A selection of T cell receptor beta chains follows, all from one sample in a study of identical twins. MiXCR was run by TCRdb on the 5' RACE reads, yielding one entry per CDR3 protein. The sample consists of about 530,000 distinct CDR3 sequences, 20% to 25% of them appearing once. The same sample was also used in a study of yellow fever vaccine responses in identical twins.

The specimen was CD4+ T cells sorted from blood. The receptor source for this set is a woman between 18 and 29 years old in good health. CDR3s leave out the opening cysteine and the closing phenylalanine or tryptophan. Each record gives: J gene, V gene, clone size, CDR3 protein. Clone size is given for some rows only: seen once, a few or many times, or a class if the clone is expanded.

>TRBJ1-6|TRBV2|few
ASSEVGGQGNSPLH
>TRBJ2-1|TRBV20-1|few
SAPRRMRAGVYNEQF
>TRBJ2-1|TRBV5-1|NA
ASSLYRGDNEQF
>TRBJ2-2|TRBV6-1|NA
ASQRLGRAGELF
>TRBJ2-2|TRBV12-3/TRBV12-4|NA
ASSSLGELF
>TRBJ2-3|TRBV20-1|few
SARRISTDTQY
>TRBJ2-3|TRBV11-2|NA
ASSLGRGLLTDTQY
>TRBJ2-1|TRBV20-1|few
SARWDKPSYNEQF
>TRBJ2-2|TRBV7-8|few
ASSLEFLNTGELF
>TRBJ1-5|TRBV6-1|NA
ASSQEADQPQH
>TRBJ2-1|TRBV7-9|NA
ASSLIGSQDNEQF
>TRBJ1-2|TRBV12-3/TRBV12-4|few
ASSWTGGFGYT
>TRBJ2-1|TRBV9|NA
ASSTGLAGGGLGNEQF
>TRBJ2-7|TRBV3-1|NA
ASSQGRRFREQY
>TRBJ2-5|TRBV9|few
ASSVSWGGQQETQY
>TRBJ1-2|TRBV3-1|many
ASSPGGQGRYT
>TRBJ2-5|TRBV10-2|few
ASSEDYGTSGSETQY
>TRBJ1-1|TRBV10-3|few
AISEGATEAF
>TRBJ2-1|TRBV10-3|NA
AIRRETVDEQF
>TRBJ2-7|TRBV5-8|NA
ASSLGLSSTYEQY
>TRBJ2-2|TRBV11-2|few
ASSLVGDRELF
>TRBJ2-7|TRBV14|NA
ASSPLALPAIRVCLKKGYEQY
>TRBJ2-3|TRBV20-1|NA
SAGGGQGLTDTQY
>TRBJ1-4|TRBV5-1|NA
ASSWGGDFDEKLF
>TRBJ2-1|TRBV20-1|many
SASWGLAYNEQF
>TRBJ2-1|TRBV5-1|NA
ASSSTKTDYNEQF
>TRBJ2-1|TRBV9|NA
ASSVQGTFASYNEQF
>TRBJ2-1|TRBV7-3|few
ASSRPSDEQF
>TRBJ2-3|TRBV5-1|few
ASSPTPGQTTDTQY
>TRBJ2-2|TRBV27|few
ASSLLQRAGELF
>TRBJ2-5|TRBV7-9|NA
ASSSMEETQY
>TRBJ2-7|TRBV2|NA
ASRDGGRVTNEQY
>TRBJ2-5|TRBV20-1|few
SPVRGRQETQY
>TRBJ1-6|TRBV28|NA
ASELQGAGSPLH
>TRBJ2-3|TRBV12-3/TRBV12-4|NA
ASTTGLAEGNTQY
>TRBJ2-7|TRBV3-1|few
ASSLLDEQY
>TRBJ2-1|TRBV4-1|NA
ASSPGPVRSDEQF
>TRBJ2-5|TRBV9|few
ASSVMGLGDETQY
>TRBJ1-2|TRBV28|NA
ASTDPGGGNYGYT
>TRBJ2-2|TRBV12-3/TRBV12-4|many
ASTSQGAPGELF
>TRBJ2-7|TRBV5-1|NA
ASSSRTSGSGEQY
>TRBJ2-5|TRBV10-3|NA
AISEGFVAENPWAQY
>TRBJ2-1|TRBV19|few
ASTPTWGEQF
>TRBJ2-3|TRBV12-3/TRBV12-4|NA
ATERGPPPAQY
>TRBJ2-2|TRBV5-6|NA
ASSLVVNAGELF
>TRBJ2-7|TRBV12-3/TRBV12-4|few
ASRADSSYEQY
>TRBJ2-3|TRBV4-1|NA
ASSQGLAGESDTQY
>TRBJ2-7|TRBV2|few
ASSEAQALQRY
>TRBJ2-7|TRBV7-2|NA
ASSLVRASEQY
>TRBJ2-3|TRBV20-1|NA
SASRGLFGTDTQY
>TRBJ2-1|TRBV12-3/TRBV12-4|many
ASSLRISRYNEQF